This TCR beta chain was found in a study of Tregs in tolerant kidney transplant recipients. Profiled with immunoSEQ multiplex PCR; TCRdb holds only in-frame clones, not every one. The listing records roughly 15,000 clones. Recipients received nonmyeloablative bone marrow transplants from related graft donors, with transient mixed chimerism. Unstimulated Tregs (CD4+CD25+CD127-) and CD4+CD25- non-Tregs were sorted from PBMCs. The study's findings and limits: Biological reproducibility was not directly addressed in this study. Activated donor B cell expansion appeared to reveal the most relevant donor-specific TCRbeta repertoire.

Points on this clone: No antigen is known for it. The read finishes 3 residues shy of the CDR3 end, and the germline J gene is used to complete it.

The germline gives CDR1 MNHEY, CDR2 SMNVEV (reference sequence). V was clipped by 2 bases and J by 0 bases; unmatched bases: 2. The CDR3 is 16 amino acids. This TCR derives from a human patient who received a combined kidney and bone marrow transplant. A subset of T cells may come from the graft donor. The starting material was CD8+ T cells from blood (PBMCs), obtained 6 months after the transplant. The V gene is TRBV27, the J gene TRBJ2-7, with TRBD1 matching over 12 bases. CDR3 DNA, as far as it was read: TGTGCCAGCAGTTTAGGGGACAGGGGGCTCTCCTACGAG. Encoded protein: CASSLGDRGLSYE. The CDR3, in full, reads CASSLGDRGLSYEQYF.